What follows are 23 T cell receptor beta chains derived from one specimen sequenced in a study of Ad26.COV2.S vaccination and SARS-CoV-2 variants. Indicated treatment: around 19 received Ad26.COV2.S at low or high dose, single or two shots; about 5 received placebo; per-sample allocation not given. It was on day 63 after the first vaccine or placebo injection that samples were taken. Profiling relied on immunoSEQ multiplex PCR, and the TCRdb table lists in-frame clones only, not all of them. The sample lists roughly 300,000 clones, roughly 89% occurring once. This specimen consisted of peripheral blood, obtained in a trial of Ad26.COV2.S vaccine versus placebo. These receptors all stem from a person aged 18 to 65 who received the Ad26.COV2.S COVID-19 vaccine or a placebo.

The V call is TRBV28, the J call TRBJ2-3; D possibly matches TRBD1 or TRBD2 (5 bases each). Germline V lookup: CDR1 MDHEN, CDR2 SYDVKM. V lost 5 bases to trimming and J lost 4 bases, with 10 bases between them. The CDR3 consists of 13 residues. The CDR3 nucleotides are TGTGCCAGCAGTGGGGGTAACGCAGATACGCAGTATTTT. Its translation is CASSGGNADTQYF.

The CDR3 here is CASSPGLAGTPSTDTQYF. The CDR3 region has the DNA TGCGCCAGCAGCCCCGGACTAGCGGGAACTCCTAGCACAGATACGCAGTATTTT. This sequence joins TRBV4-1 and TRBJ2-3; 12 positions agree with TRBD2. V dropped 4 bases and J dropped 0; count of bases not matched to a gene: 8. CDR3 size: 18 residues. Germline V gene data show CDR1 as MGHRA and CDR2 as YSYEKL.

The chain is built from TRBV6-2 or TRBV6-3 and TRBJ2-2, with unresolved D. The ends were cut back, 4 bases at V and 3 bases at J, with 9 bases in the middle. CDR1 is MNHEY, CDR2 SVGEGT, per germline. The CDR3 runs 14 residues. CDR3 DNA sequence: TGTGCCAGCAGTTGGGCCGACGACACCGGGGAGCTGTTTTTT. This codes for CASSWADDTGELFF.

The rearrangement uses TRBV5-4 and TRBJ1-1, with unresolved D. Between the trimmed V and J ends, which lost 0 bases and 7 bases, there was a span of 13 bases. This CDR3 has 14 amino acids. The germline V gene has CDR1 SGHNT and CDR2 YYREEE (reference sequence). The chain's CDR3 is CASSLAETQYEAFF. The CDR3 DNA follows: TGTGCCAGCAGCTTGGCGGAGACACAGTATGAAGCTTTCTTT.

The gene calls are TRBV5-1 and TRBJ1-3, with 7 positions matching TRBD1. J gave up 0 bases and V 4 bases, and 4 bases lay outside the gene matches. The CDR3 is made up of 15 amino acids. Germline V CDR1 and CDR2: SGHRS, YFSETQ. For the CDR3, the DNA is TGCGCCAGCAGCGCGGGACAGATCTCTGGAAACACCATATATTTT. Translation gives CASSAGQISGNTIYF.

CDR3: CASSYSMMDNSPLHF. The CDR3 coding sequence is TGTGCCAGCAGTTACTCGATGATGGATAATTCACCCCTCCACTTT. V gene TRBV6-5 combines with J gene TRBJ1-6, with D hard to call. The CDR3 consists of 15 residues. The ends were cut back, 0 bases at V and 5 bases at J, with 8 bases in the middle. From germline, CDR1 is MNHEY and CDR2 SVGAGI.

V gene TRBV5-1 combines with J gene TRBJ2-7; possibly TRBD1 for D (6 bases). Germline CDR1 reads SGHRS; CDR2 reads YFSETQ. With 0 bases removed from V and 2 bases from J, the gap between germline ends came to 12 bases. The CDR3 consists of 15 residues. The chain's CDR3 is CASSLAGQMAYEQYF. In DNA form, the CDR3 reads TGCGCCAGCAGCTTGGCGGGACAAATGGCCTACGAGCAGTACTTC.

The CDR3 coding sequence is TGTGCCAGCTCACCCGCGGACGCGACGAACACCGGGGAGCTGTTTTTT. This translates into CASSPADATNTGELFF. The genes are TRBV18 and TRBJ2-2; D not resolved. V dropped 3 bases and J dropped 0 bases, with 11 bases sitting between them. Germline V gene sequence: CDR1 KGHSH, CDR2 LQKENI. The CDR3 is 16 amino acids.

In nucleotides, the CDR3 is TGTGCCAGCAGCCGGGGGGAATTGAACACTGAAGCTTTCTTT. It encodes CASSRGELNTEAFF. This chain joins TRBV6-6 and TRBJ1-1; D might be TRBD1 (5 bases). V gave up 6 bases and J gave up 0 bases, with 11 bases separating them. In germline, CDR1 is MNHNY, CDR2 SVGAGI (reference sequence). This CDR3 has 14 amino acids.

The chain combines TRBV27 with TRBJ2-7; 7 nucleotides line up with TRBD2. CDR1 and CDR2 from the germline V gene are MNHEY and SMNVEV (reference sequence). J lost 4 bases, V lost 6 bases, and 12 bases had no gene match. This CDR3 region has 15 residues. CDR3 bases: TGTGCCAGCAGCACTTGGGAGGGGAGGAGGTACGAGCAGTACTTC. Encoded protein: CASSTWEGRRYEQYF.

The gene calls are TRBV6-6 and TRBJ2-7, with D tentatively TRBD1 (6 bases). This CDR3 region has 12 residues. The ends were cut back, 4 bases at V and 11 bases at J, with 15 bases in the middle. Germline values: CDR1 MNHNY, CDR2 SVGAGI (reference sequence). The DNA for the CDR3 is TGTGCCAGCAGTTTCCGGACAGTACCGGAGTACTTC. This gives the protein CASSFRTVPEYF.

The rearrangement joins TRBV6-1 to TRBJ1-1; D uncertain. V dropped 1 base and J dropped 5 bases, with 8 bases sitting between them. Germline loops: CDR1 MNHNS, CDR2 SASEGT. CDR3 length: 13 amino acids. The CDR3: CASSEGGATEAFF. CDR3 bases: TGTGCCAGCAGTGAAGGGGGAGCTACTGAAGCTTTCTTT.

J is TRBJ2-5 and V is TRBV24-1, with a tentative D call TRBD1 (7 bases). The CDR3 sequence is 15 residues long. Germline V gives CDR1 KGHDR, CDR2 SFDVKD. V gave up 3 bases and J gave up 4 bases, with 14 bases separating them. CDR3 DNA sequence: TGTGCCACCAGTGATGACTCAGGGGGGTTAGAGACCCAGTACTTC. Protein: CATSDDSGGLETQYF.

The gene calls are TRBV5-4 and TRBJ2-3, with unresolved D. The CDR3 is 12 amino acids. Germline CDR1 SGHNT, CDR2 YYREEE (reference sequence). Between the trimmed V and J ends, which lost 4 bases and 3 bases, there was a span of 6 bases. CDR3 nucleotide sequence: TGTGCCAGCAGCGATGGAACAGATACGCAGTATTTT. This codes for CASSDGTDTQYF.

The chain combines TRBV4-3 with TRBJ1-2, with 9 bases that match TRBD1. This CDR3 spans 15 amino acids. Germline loops: CDR1 LGHNA, CDR2 YSLEER. With V trimmed by 0 bases and J by 4 bases, 3 bases remained unmatched. The chain's CDR3 is CASSQDRGQGYGYTF. The CDR3 DNA reads TGCGCCAGCAGCCAAGATAGGGGACAGGGCTATGGCTACACCTTC.

This clone was counted only a few times. V usage is TRBV7-3 and J usage is TRBJ1-3; D perhaps matches TRBD1 (5 bases). Per germline, CDR1 SGHTA and CDR2 FQGTGA. Trimming took off 2 bases at V and 0 bases at J, with 11 bases between the two ends. The CDR3 extends over 16 amino acids. CDR3 DNA sequence: TGTGCCAGCAGCTTAGGCCCAGGGAGCTCTGGAAACACCATATATTTT. This encodes CASSLGPGSSGNTIYF.

The chain carries TRBV11-2 and TRBJ1-5; TRBD1 matches 7 bases. Germline CDR1 reads SGHAT; CDR2 reads FQNNGV. The CDR3 is 15 amino acids. The V and J ends lost 5 bases and 1 base, in that order; junction bases with no gene match: 5. The CDR3 DNA sequence: TGTGCCAGCAGCCCCCAGGGACAGAGCAATCAGCCCCAGCATTTT. Translated: CASSPQGQSNQPQHF.

The genes are TRBV5-1 and TRBJ2-7; D is uncertain. The V gene's germline CDR1 is SGHRS and CDR2 YFSETQ. The CDR3 consists of 13 residues. V was cut by 0 bases and J by 6 bases, with 10 bases left in between. In DNA, the CDR3 is TGCGCCAGCAGCTTGGGGTCGGCAGGCGAGCAGTACTTC. It codes for CASSLGSAGEQYF. Drawing the rest from reference TRBV5-1 and TRBJ2-7, the complete variable domain is KAGVTQTPRYLIKTRGQQVTLSCSPISGHRSVSWYQQTPGQGLQFLFEYFSETQRNKGNFPGRFSGRQFSNSRSEMNVSTLELGDSALYLCASSLGSAGEQYFGPGTRLTVT.

This chain connects TRBV5-1 to TRBJ2-7; 9 nucleotides agree with TRBD1. The CDR3 consists of 14 residues. V shed 4 bases, J shed 7 bases, and the junction held 9 bases outside the gene matches. In germline, CDR1 is SGHRS, CDR2 YFSETQ. CDR3 loop: CASSVGQGLGEQYF. Here the CDR3 DNA reads TGCGCCAGCAGCGTGGGACAGGGTTTAGGGGAGCAGTACTTC.

This chain uses TRBV25-1 with TRBJ1-6, with 9 bases aligning to TRBD1. Germline V CDR1 and CDR2: MGHDK, SYGVNS. The length of the CDR3 is 16 residues. V lost 1 base, J lost 10 bases, and 8 bases stayed unmatched. CDR3 region: CASSELGTGRMSPLHF. In DNA form, the CDR3 reads TGTGCCAGCAGTGAATTGGGGACAGGGAGAATGTCACCCCTCCACTTT.

The chain employs TRBV20-1 and TRBJ1-3; no clear D. Trimming stripped 3 bases from V and 0 bases from J, with 15 bases between. Germline assignment: CDR1 DFQATT and CDR2 SNEGSKA (reference sequence). This CDR3 is 16 amino acids long. DNA of the CDR3: TGCAGTGCTAGTGTCTGGACCGAGATCTCTGGAAACACCATATATTTT. It yields the protein CSASVWTEISGNTIYF.

V and J are TRBV29-1 and TRBJ2-1; 10 bases match TRBD2. The CDR3 runs to 16 residues. V shed 7 bases and J 6 bases; nucleotides not matched to a gene: 15. Looked up from germline, CDR1 is SQVTM and CDR2 is ANQGSEA. The CDR3, as DNA: TGCAGCGCCCTCCGACTAGCGGGTAGGGTCGGCAATGAGCAGTTCTTC. It translates to CSALRLAGRVGNEQFF.

The V and J genes are TRBV6-5 and TRBJ1-1, with TRBD1 matching over 12 bases. The CDR3 covers 14 residues. Germline CDR1 reads MNHEY; CDR2 reads SVGAGI. V lost 4 bases, J lost 9 bases, and 6 bases stayed unmatched. The CDR3 DNA is TGTGCCAGCAGTTCCCGGGACAGGGGGCTAAAAGCTTTCTTT. Residues: CASSSRDRGLKAFF.